Listed below are T cell receptor beta chains from one sample, sequenced in a study of regulatory T cells in long-lasting Graves disease. In TCRdb, the multiplex PCR reads were re-called with MiXCR into one record per CDR3 protein. The table lists more than 350,000 distinct CDR3 sequences, about 21% of them singletons. This specimen consisted of peripheral blood mononuclear cells (PBMCs), obtained when the disease was refractory, from a patient treated with antithyroid drugs. The receptor set was obtained from a female donor with Graves disease. CDR3s include the opening cysteine and the closing phenylalanine or tryptophan. D genes are given only for firm matches. For some rows the clone size is stated as once, few or many, or as a class when expanded; others skip it.

d_call: -
v_call: TRBV5-1
j_call: TRBJ2-5
clone_size: -
cdr3_length: 13
cdr3_nt: TGCGCCAGCAGCTTGGATGTGTTAGAGACCCAGTACTTC
cdr3_aa: CASSLDVLETQYF

d_call: -
v_call: TRBV4-1
j_call: TRBJ1-2
clone_size: -
cdr3_length: 15
cdr3_nt: TGCGCCAGCAGCCCCCAGGGAGCGCAGGGCTATGGCTACACCTTC
cdr3_aa: CASSPQGAQGYGYTF

d_call: TRBD2
v_call: TRBV7-6
j_call: TRBJ2-5
clone_size: few
cdr3_length: 18
cdr3_nt: TGTGCCAGCAGATCGAGGATCCTAGCGGGAGGGGGTGTGGAGACCCAGTACTTC
cdr3_aa: CASRSRILAGGGVETQYF

d_call: TRBD2
v_call: TRBV10-3
j_call: TRBJ2-2
clone_size: few
cdr3_length: 18
cdr3_nt: TGTGCCATCAGTGTTCGTAGCGGGACCACTCAGAACACCGGGGAGCTGTTTTTT
cdr3_aa: CAISVRSGTTQNTGELFF

d_call: TRBD2
v_call: TRBV20-1
j_call: TRBJ2-4
clone_size: few
cdr3_length: 16
cdr3_nt: TGCAGTGCCGGGACTAGCGGGAGGCCCCTCGGAAACATTCAGTACTTC
cdr3_aa: CSAGTSGRPLGNIQYF

d_call: -
v_call: TRBV6-5
j_call: TRBJ2-7
clone_size: many
cdr3_length: 13
cdr3_nt: TGTGCCAGCAGTTACGGCGGGTCGGGCGAGCAGTACTTC
cdr3_aa: CASSYGGSGEQYF

d_call: TRBD2
v_call: TRBV2
j_call: TRBJ2-2
clone_size: few
cdr3_length: 15
cdr3_nt: TGTGCCAGCAGGGGGACCGGGACTAGCGTCGGGGAGCTGTTTTTT
cdr3_aa: CASRGTGTSVGELFF

d_call: -
v_call: TRBV5-6
j_call: TRBJ1-2
clone_size: few
cdr3_length: 11
cdr3_nt: TGTGCCAGCAGCTTGGGTCCGCGCTACACCTTC
cdr3_aa: CASSLGPRYTF

d_call: -
v_call: TRBV19
j_call: TRBJ1-1
clone_size: few
cdr3_length: 16
cdr3_nt: TGTGCCAGTAGACACTCACTGAGGGGTGGAAACACTGAAGCTTTCTTT
cdr3_aa: CASRHSLRGGNTEAFF

d_call: -
v_call: TRBV10-3
j_call: TRBJ2-7
clone_size: many
cdr3_length: 14
cdr3_nt: TGTGCCATCGGAAACGAGCCGGGACCTCACGAGCAGTACTTC
cdr3_aa: CAIGNEPGPHEQYF

d_call: TRBD1
v_call: TRBV2
j_call: TRBJ1-4
clone_size: many
cdr3_length: 17
cdr3_nt: TGTGCCAGCAGTCGGACAGGGAGGCGATCGACTAATGAAAAACTGTTTTTT
cdr3_aa: CASSRTGRRSTNEKLFF

d_call: -
v_call: TRBV10-3
j_call: TRBJ2-5
clone_size: many
cdr3_length: 13
cdr3_nt: TGTGCCATCAGAACCGGGCCAGAAGAGACCCAGTACTTC
cdr3_aa: CAIRTGPEETQYF

d_call: -
v_call: TRBV30
j_call: TRBJ2-6
clone_size: once
cdr3_length: 14
cdr3_nt: TGTGCCTGGAGTCCTATCTCTAGGGCCAACGTCCTGACTTTC
cdr3_aa: CAWSPISRANVLTF